These 3 T cell receptor beta chains were sequenced from one sample in a study of shared clonotypes between healthy human individuals. Clones were sequenced by immunoSEQ multiplex PCR, and TCRdb holds only the in-frame ones, with some missing. The sample contains roughly 770,000 clones, about 96% of which appear only once. Naive CD8 isolation took CD45RO-negative cells positively selected for CCR7 and excluded terminally differentiated effector memory CD45RA+ cells. The specimen sequenced was naive CD8+ T cells sorted from blood. The receptor source for this set is a man aged 25 to 40 in good health.

The chain carries TRBV30 and TRBJ2-3; D is uncertain. Looked up from germline, CDR1 is GTSNPN and CDR2 is SVGIG (reference sequence). The germline V and J ends were trimmed by 0 bases and 5 bases, with 12 bases remaining between them. CDR3 length: 14 amino acids. The CDR3 sequence is CAWSVLGLGDTQYF. CDR3 DNA sequence: TGTGCCTGGAGTGTACTCGGGCTTGGAGATACGCAGTATTTT.

This clone was seen a single time. The rearrangement joins TRBV14 to TRBJ2-1; unclear D gene. V shed 0 bases and J shed 6 bases, with 9 bases lying between them. In germline, CDR1 is SGHDN, CDR2 FVKESK. There are 14 residues in the CDR3. The CDR3 bases are TGTGCCAGCAGCCAAGACCTTGACTTCAATGAGCAGTTCTTC. It translates to CASSQDLDFNEQFF.

V is TRBV9 and J is TRBJ2-2, with D unresolved. CDR3 length: 15 residues. Trimming left V 5 bases short and J 3 bases short, with 14 bases between. Germline V gene sequence: CDR1 SGDLS, CDR2 YYNGEE. The CDR3 nucleotides are TGTGCCAGCAGTGTCTCCTGGGGTTACACCGGGGAGCTGTTTTTT. It is translated as CASSVSWGYTGELFF. The whole variable domain, filled in from reference TRBV9 and TRBJ2-2, reads DSGVTQTPKHLITATGQRVTLRCSPRSGDLSVYWYQQSLDQGLQFLIQYYNGEERAKGNILERFSAQQFPDLHSELNLSSLELGDSALYFCASSVSWGYTGELFFGEGSRLTVL.